Each of the 8 T cell receptor beta chains below was sequenced from the same sample in a study of blood T cell repertoires in COVID-19. The method was immunoSEQ multiplex PCR; TCRdb's version includes in-frame clones alone and lacks a portion of them. The data show around 380,000 clones, with around 84% seen just once and more than 1% held by the top ten. The material sequenced was peripheral blood. These receptors came from a human donor with acute or convalescent COVID-19. The donor label of this sample is uncertain.

The rearrangement uses TRBV4-1 and TRBJ2-7, with 10 bases identical to TRBD1. The CDR3 spans 15 residues. V lost 2 bases and J lost 4; bases outside the gene matches: 5. Germline V gives CDR1 MGHRA, CDR2 YSYEKL. In DNA, the CDR3 is TGCGCCAGCAGCCAATTGGGGACAGGGGATTACGAGCAGTACTTC. This gives the protein CASSQLGTGDYEQYF.

V is TRBV5-1 and J is TRBJ1-2, with 8 bases fitting TRBD1. The germline CDR1 and CDR2 sequences are SGHRS and YFSETQ. The junction had 11 bases not matched to a gene; V was cut back by 2 bases and J by 8 bases. The CDR3 totals 15 residues. CDR3 in DNA: TGCGCCAGCAGCTTACCCTCAACAGGGGGTTGGGGCTACACCTTC. Translated: CASSLPSTGGWGYTF.

The chain links TRBV18 to TRBJ1-1; D may be TRBD1 (5 bases). Per germline, CDR1 KGHSH and CDR2 LQKENI. The V end was cut by 3 bases, the J end by 3 bases, with 14 bases between. The CDR3 runs 15 residues. The CDR3 loop is CASSPAAGRYTEAFF. Here the CDR3 DNA reads TGTGCCAGCTCACCCGCGGCGGGACGTTACACTGAAGCTTTCTTT.

The chain combines TRBV4-1 with TRBJ2-7; a possible D gene is TRBD1 (6 bases). The CDR3 spans 14 residues. V was shortened by 2 bases and J by 9 bases, with 17 bases between the two germline ends. Per the germline V gene, CDR1 is MGHRA and CDR2 is YSYEKL. CDR3 coding DNA: TGCGCCAGCAGCCAAACCACCGGACAGCAAAGGCAGTACTTC. Its translation: CASSQTTGQQRQYF.

The chain joins TRBV5-1 to TRBJ1-1; D remains ambiguous. V gave up 1 base and J gave up 7 bases, with 8 bases separating them. Looked up from germline, CDR1 is SGHRS and CDR2 is YFSETQ. The CDR3 length is 12 residues. CDR3 in DNA: TGCGCCAGCAGCTTGATAGGAGGTGAAGCTTTCTTT. This codes for CASSLIGGEAFF.

This sequence joins TRBV5-1 and TRBJ1-5; tentative D call: TRBD1 (6 bases). Germline loops: CDR1 SGHRS, CDR2 YFSETQ. The CDR3 extends over 16 amino acids. V shed 4 bases and J shed 4 bases, with 18 bases lying between them. In DNA form, the CDR3 reads TGCGCCAGCAGCCGAATACAGGGTTTCGAAAATCAGCCCCAGCATTTT. It encodes CASSRIQGFENQPQHF.

The genes are TRBV10-3 and TRBJ1-2; no reliable D call. CDR1 is ENHRY and CDR2 is SYGVKD in the germline V gene. The CDR3 has 14 residues. V dropped 10 bases and J dropped 8 bases, with 23 bases sitting between them. CDR3 sequence (DNA): TGTGCCACTTTCCCAGGCGAGGGATTAGGAGGCTACACCTTC. Translation: CATFPGEGLGGYTF.

The chain is built from TRBV18 and TRBJ2-3, with 7 nucleotides matching TRBD1. Trimming cost V 8 bases and J 0 bases; bases outside gene matches: 2. Germline-derived CDR1 and CDR2 are KGHSH and LQKENI. The CDR3 loop spans 13 amino acids. CDR3 DNA: TGTGCCAGCGCGACAGGGAGCACAGATACGCAGTATTTT. Protein sequence: CASATGSTDTQYF.